Shown below are 17 T cell receptor beta chains from a single sample sequenced in a study of T cells in tuberculosis. Sorting used thawed, overnight-rested PBMC stained with anti-CD3, a viability dye and GMM-loaded CD1B tetramer. The lipid loaded on the CD1B tetramers was C32 glucose monomycolate from Rhodococcus equi. TCRdb's copy holds only in-frame clones and misses some; the assay was immunoSEQ multiplex PCR. The sample carries about 58,000 clones, around 90% recorded once. The source material was CD1b-GMM tetramer-negative cells sorted from PBMCs. The receptors shown here come from an adult woman with latent tuberculosis.

V is TRBV30 and J is TRBJ1-2; TRBD1 is a possible D gene (5 bases). With 3 bases removed from V and 7 bases from J, the gap between germline ends came to 15 bases. The CDR3 covers 13 residues. The germline V gene has CDR1 GTSNPN and CDR2 SVGIG (reference sequence). CDR3 sequence reads: CAWRGQSLGGYTF. CDR3 bases: TGTGCCTGGAGGGGGCAGTCCCTCGGTGGCTACACCTTC.

The genes are TRBV6-1 and TRBJ1-2, with a weak D call TRBD1 (5 bases). Looked up from germline, CDR1 is MNHNS and CDR2 is SASEGT. Trimming took off 7 bases at V and 4 bases at J, with 7 bases between the two ends. The CDR3 is 11 residues long. In DNA form, the CDR3 reads TGTGCCAGCACCGACAGCTATGGCTACACCTTC. Amino acid sequence: CASTDSYGYTF.

The chain's CDR3 is CASSTGTGFQPQHF. CDR3 DNA sequence: TGTGCCAGCAGTACCGGGACAGGGTTTCAGCCCCAGCATTTT. The chain uses TRBV5-8 and TRBJ1-5; 9 bases are shared with TRBD1. Per the germline V gene, CDR1 is SGHTS and CDR2 is YDEGEE. The CDR3 has 14 amino acids. J gave up 6 bases and V 5 bases, and 6 bases lay outside the gene matches.

This clone is labeled medium-sized. This chain links TRBV18 with TRBJ2-7; 8 positions agree with TRBD1. Germline V gene lookup returns CDR1 KGHSH and CDR2 LQKENI. The CDR3 is made up of 13 amino acids. The ends lost 1 base at V and 7 bases at J; junction bases unmatched: 3. This CDR3 reads CASSPQTGEEQYF. Here the CDR3 DNA reads TGTGCCAGCTCACCACAGACAGGGGAAGAGCAGTACTTC.

The chain is built from TRBV2 and TRBJ2-2; tentatively, D is TRBD2 (6 bases). Germline-derived CDR1 and CDR2 are SNHLY and FYNNEI. CDR3 length: 19 amino acids. V shed 5 bases and J shed 0 bases, with 22 bases lying between them. Here the CDR3 reads CASSSPHRGTNANTGELFF. The CDR3 DNA reads TGTGCCAGCAGTTCCCCCCACCGGGGGACCAACGCGAACACCGGGGAGCTGTTTTTT.

The V gene is TRBV15, the J gene TRBJ2-5, with D possibly TRBD2 on 6 matching bases. Deletions cut 4 bases from V and 4 bases from J, with 10 bases between. Germline CDR1 is LNHNV and CDR2 is YYDKDF (reference sequence). The length of the CDR3 is 13 residues. DNA of the CDR3: TGTGCCACCAGCATAAGACTAGGAGAGACCCAGTACTTC. It codes for CATSIRLGETQYF. Based on the CDR3 plus reference TRBV15 and TRBJ2-5, the full variable domain is DAMVIQNPRYQVTQFGKPVTLSCSQTLNHNVMYWYQQKSSQAPKLLFHYYDKDFNNEADTPDNFQSRRPNTSFCFLDIRSPGLGDTAMYLCATSIRLGETQYFGPGTRLLVL.

J is TRBJ1-2 and V is TRBV19; D ambiguous. This CDR3 comprises 14 residues. V lost 6 bases and J lost 5, with 16 bases in between. Germline V gene sequence: CDR1 LNHDA, CDR2 SQIVND (reference sequence). CDR3 residues: CASSTQRNPYGYTF. CDR3 in DNA: TGTGCCAGTAGCACCCAGCGGAACCCTTATGGCTACACCTTC.

J is TRBJ1-2 and V is TRBV6-5; 7 positions agree with TRBD1. This CDR3 contains 16 residues. Trimming took 4 bases from V and 8 from J; bases not matched to a gene: 16. Per germline, CDR1 MNHEY and CDR2 SVGAGI. CDR3 sequence (DNA): TGTGCCAGCAGTTCCTCAACCGGTGACAGGGTTAGCGGCTACACCTTC. Its translation is CASSSSTGDRVSGYTF.

This clone was seen more than once but under ten times. V and J are TRBV30 and TRBJ2-6; 10 nucleotides agree with TRBD2. CDR3 length: 16 residues. CDR1 and CDR2 from the germline V gene are GTSNPN and SVGIG (reference sequence). V trimming: 3 bases; J trimming: 4 bases; junction bases outside the gene matches: 6. CDR3 sequence reads: CAWSGLAATGANVLTF. The CDR3 DNA reads as TGTGCCTGGAGCGGACTAGCGGCTACCGGGGCCAACGTCCTGACTTTC.

This clone appeared a single time. The chain has TRBV6-1 and TRBJ2-7, with D perhaps matching TRBD1 (5 bases). Trimming removed 1 base from V and 1 base from J, with 11 bases in between. The CDR3 length is 15 residues. CDR1 and CDR2 (germline): MNHNS, SASEGT. Written as DNA, the CDR3 is TGTGCCAGCAGTGAAGAGGCAGGGCCGTCCTACGAGCAGTACTTC. Translated: CASSEEAGPSYEQYF.

V and J are TRBV7-9 and TRBJ1-1; the match to TRBD1 covers 7 bases. The CDR3 contains 16 residues. The V and J ends lost 4 bases and 6 bases, in that order; junction bases with no gene match: 14. CDR1 and CDR2 from the germline V gene are SEHNR and FQNEAQ (reference sequence). This CDR3 is CASSSEPTGRNAEAFF. As DNA, the CDR3 is TGTGCCAGCAGCTCAGAGCCGACAGGGCGTAACGCTGAAGCTTTCTTT.

The DNA for the CDR3 is TGTGCCAGCAGTACCCCCGGGACAGGGATCACAGATACGCAGTATTTT. It yields the protein CASSTPGTGITDTQYF. The chain couples TRBV7-2 to TRBJ2-3, with 9 nucleotides matching TRBD1. The ends lost 6 bases at V and 2 bases at J; junction bases unmatched: 9. CDR3 length: 16 amino acids. Germline lookup yields CDR1 SGHTA and CDR2 FQGNSA.

The V gene is TRBV15, the J gene TRBJ2-5; tentative D call: TRBD2 (5 bases). Trimming cost V 3 bases and J 4 bases, with 18 bases left between them. CDR1 and CDR2 from the germline V gene are LNHNV and YYDKDF (reference sequence). This CDR3 spans 16 amino acids. CDR3 amino acids: CATSSGQARVGETQYF. The DNA of the CDR3 is TGTGCCACCAGCAGTGGTCAGGCGAGGGTGGGAGAGACCCAGTACTTC.

The CDR3 DNA follows: TGTGCCAGCACCTCTCTAGCGGGAGGGTTCAGGGGGGAGCTGTTTTTT. Residues: CASTSLAGGFRGELFF. The chain carries TRBV9 and TRBJ2-2; 12 bases are shared with TRBD2. The CDR3 is 16 amino acids. Germline V gene sequence: CDR1 SGDLS, CDR2 YYNGEE. The V gene end was trimmed by 6 bases and the J gene end by 8 bases; junction bases not matched to a gene: 11.

The chain links TRBV28 to TRBJ1-5, with D uncertain. The germline CDR1 and CDR2 sequences are MDHEN and SYDVKM. The CDR3 extends over 15 amino acids. Trimming stripped 2 bases from V and 2 bases from J, with 10 bases between. CDR3: CASSLATAGNQPQHF. CDR3 nucleotide sequence: TGTGCCAGCAGTTTAGCGACGGCGGGCAATCAGCCCCAGCATTTT.

This clone came up once. The chain has TRBV4-1 and TRBJ2-5; 8 nucleotides match TRBD1. V gave up 4 bases and J gave up 5 bases; unmatched junction bases: 9. This CDR3 region has 15 residues. CDR1 is MGHRA, CDR2 YSYEKL, per germline. The CDR3 protein is CASSRLGQVPETQYF. The DNA of the CDR3 is TGCGCCAGCAGCCGCCTGGGACAGGTCCCCGAGACCCAGTACTTC.

V gene TRBV5-1 combines with J gene TRBJ2-3; TRBD1 aligns across 9 bases. Germline V gene sequence: CDR1 SGHRS, CDR2 YFSETQ. V was pared by 0 bases and J by 0 bases, with 11 bases of the junction left unmatched. This CDR3 region has 19 residues. The CDR3 spells CASSLDPVQGAPSTDTQYF. In DNA, the CDR3 is TGCGCCAGCAGCTTGGATCCGGTACAGGGGGCCCCTAGCACAGATACGCAGTATTTT.